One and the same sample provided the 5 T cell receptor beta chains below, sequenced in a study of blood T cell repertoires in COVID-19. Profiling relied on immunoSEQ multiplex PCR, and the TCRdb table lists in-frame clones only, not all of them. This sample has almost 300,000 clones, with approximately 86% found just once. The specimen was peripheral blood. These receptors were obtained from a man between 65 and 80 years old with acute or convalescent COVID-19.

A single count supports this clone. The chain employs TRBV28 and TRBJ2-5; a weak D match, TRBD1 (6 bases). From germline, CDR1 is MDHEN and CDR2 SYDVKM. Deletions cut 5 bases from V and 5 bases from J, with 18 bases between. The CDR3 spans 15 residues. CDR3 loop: CASSLVTGRGETQYF. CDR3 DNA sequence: TGTGCCAGCAGTCTAGTAACAGGGCGTGGGGAGACCCAGTACTTC.

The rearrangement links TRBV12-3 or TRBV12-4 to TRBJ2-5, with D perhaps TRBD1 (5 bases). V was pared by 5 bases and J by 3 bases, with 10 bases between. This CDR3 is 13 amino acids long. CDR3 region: CASSKDRKETQYF. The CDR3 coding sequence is TGTGCCAGCAGTAAAGACAGAAAAGAGACCCAGTACTTC.

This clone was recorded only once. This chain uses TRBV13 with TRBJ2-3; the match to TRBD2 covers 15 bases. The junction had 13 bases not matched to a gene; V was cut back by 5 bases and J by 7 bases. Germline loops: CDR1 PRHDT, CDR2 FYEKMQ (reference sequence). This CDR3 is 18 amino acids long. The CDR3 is CASSTWTSGRGVLNTQYF. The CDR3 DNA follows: TGTGCCAGCAGCACATGGACTAGCGGGAGGGGAGTTCTAAATACGCAGTATTTT.

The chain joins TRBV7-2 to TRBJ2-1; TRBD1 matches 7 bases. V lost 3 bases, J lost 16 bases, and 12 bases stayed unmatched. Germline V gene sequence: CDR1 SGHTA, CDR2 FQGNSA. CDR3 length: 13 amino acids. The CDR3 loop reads CASSFERRQGCFF. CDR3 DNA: TGTGCCAGCAGCTTCGAAAGAAGACAGGGCTGTTTCTTC.

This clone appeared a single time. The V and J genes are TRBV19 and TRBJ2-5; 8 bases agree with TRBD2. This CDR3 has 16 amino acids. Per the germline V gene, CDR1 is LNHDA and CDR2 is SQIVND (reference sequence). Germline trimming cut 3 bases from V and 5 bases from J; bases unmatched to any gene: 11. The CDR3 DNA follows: TGTGCCAGTAGTATTAGGAGAACGGGGGGGCAGGAGACCCAGTACTTC. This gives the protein CASSIRRTGGQETQYF.